This T cell receptor beta chain was documented in a study of shared clonotypes between healthy human individuals. Assay used: immunoSEQ multiplex PCR; TCRdb lists only in-frame clones, some missing. In the table there are roughly 1,100,000 clones, about 75% of which are singletons. J lost 2 bases, V lost 5 bases, and 4 bases had no gene match. The CDR3 runs to 15 residues. The germline gives CDR1 LNHDA, CDR2 SQIVND (reference sequence). This clone showed up just once. What was sequenced was memory CD4+ T cells sorted from blood. This sample's subset: CD45RA-negative fraction. This clonotype was sampled from a man aged 18 to 30 in good health. The chain carries TRBV19 and TRBJ2-7; TRBD2 matches 12 bases. Written as DNA, the CDR3 is TGTGCCAGTAGTCCAACTAGCGGGGGGACCTACGAGCAGTACTTC. It yields the protein CASSPTSGGTYEQYF.